The 14 T cell receptor delta chains in this list originate from one sample, sequenced in a study of gamma-delta chains in newborns, infants, children. TCRdb re-called the reads through CATT. The sample yields 15,000 or so delta-chain clones, 7% to 8.5% seen once. The sequencing input was blood. The receptors derive from a child who was a newborn, infant or young child, either healthy, febrile or measles-vaccinated (not recorded which).

This clone was counted many times. A read error may explain this, as a much larger clone is one base away. The same CDR3 can be traced to other DNA sequences in this sample. V gene TRDV2 combines with J gene TRDJ3, with 11 bases fitting TRDD3. The CDR3 runs to 18 residues. Germline trimming cut 3 bases from V and 0 bases from J; bases unmatched to any gene: 3. The germline gives CDR1 GEAIGNYY, CDR2 EKD. CDR3 bases: TGTGCCTGTGACTATACTGGGGGATACTCCTGGGACACCCGACAGATGTTTTTC. Amino acids: CACDYTGGYSWDTRQMFF.

On this clone itself: TCRdb shows a much larger clone's protein in place of this DNA's translation, and the two differ at residue 5, likely through a read error; the protein shown is translated from the DNA. This chain connects TRDV2 to TRDJ3; 11 nucleotides align to TRDD3. There are 18 residues in the CDR3. Germline CDR1 reads GEAIGNYY; CDR2 reads EKD. The ends lost 2 bases at V and 0 bases at J; junction bases unmatched: 2. The CDR3, as DNA: TGTGCCTGTGACAAAACTGGGGGATACTCCTGGGACACCCGACAGATGTTTTTC. Protein sequence: CACDKTGGYSWDTRQMFF.

This clone occurred a few times. The chain uses TRDV1 and TRDJ2, with 13 bases identical to TRDD3. Germline CDR1 reads TSWWSYY; CDR2 reads QGS. The CDR3 extends over 18 amino acids. With 0 bases clipped from V and 1 base from J, the junction kept 2 bases outside the gene matches. The CDR3 loop is CALGELLGDTLLTAQLFF. DNA for the CDR3: TGTGCTCTTGGGGAACTACTGGGGGATACGCTTTTGACAGCACAACTCTTCTTT.

This clone was detected many times. The sample has other DNA sequences that encode this CDR3 too. V gene TRDV2 combines with J gene TRDJ3; TRDD3 matches at 9 bases. The CDR3 has 21 residues. Germline assignment: CDR1 GEAIGNYY and CDR2 EKD. The V gene end was trimmed by 4 bases and the J gene end by 0 bases; junction bases not matched to a gene: 15. CDR3 DNA: TGTGCCTGTGATATTCTACTGGGGGAGTGTGTCGTCTCCTGGGACACCCGACAGATGTTTTTC. Translated: CACDILLGECVVSWDTRQMFF.

This clone has more than one count but fewer than ten. V and J are TRDV2 and TRDJ1; 13 bases are a match to TRDD3. V dropped 0 bases and J dropped 2; count of bases not matched to a gene: 5. This CDR3 has 17 residues. The germline gives CDR1 GEAIGNYY, CDR2 EKD. The CDR3 loop reads CACDTVLGDTRTDKLIF. CDR3 DNA sequence: TGTGCCTGTGACACCGTACTGGGGGATACGCGGACCGATAAACTCATCTTT.

This clone rates as medium-sized. At the DNA level, this CDR3 is encoded by other sequences in the same sample as well. V usage is TRDV2 and J usage is TRDJ3; 11 nucleotides line up with TRDD3. The CDR3 is 19 amino acids. Germline CDR1 and CDR2: GEAIGNYY and EKD. Trimming cost V 0 bases and J 0 bases; bases outside gene matches: 3. DNA for the CDR3: TGTGCCTGTGACACCTGGGGGATACGGGGCTCCTGGGACACCCGACAGATGTTTTTC. Amino acid sequence: CACDTWGIRGSWDTRQMFF.

This clone showed up just a few times. The sample carries other DNA sequences with the same CDR3. The J gene is TRDJ3, the V gene TRDV2, with a weak D call TRDD3 (6 bases). CDR3 length: 19 amino acids. CDR1 GEAIGNYY and CDR2 EKD come from the germline V gene. V lost 0 bases and J lost 0, with 14 bases in between. The CDR3 nucleotides are TGTGCCTGTGACACCATGGGGGGTATGAGCTCCTGGGACACCCGACAGATGTTTTTC. It specifies CACDTMGGMSSWDTRQMFF.

This clone has a handful of counts. The chain joins TRDV2 to TRDJ3; 13 bases match TRDD3. Germline CDR1 is GEAIGNYY and CDR2 is EKD. J was trimmed by 2 bases and V by 4 bases; bases with no gene match: 7. This CDR3 region has 19 residues. CDR3 sequence (DNA): TGTGCCTGTGAACCCTTACTGGGGGATACGACCTGGGACACCCGACAGATGTTTTTC. This codes for CACEPLLGDTTWDTRQMFF.

This clone was counted a few times. A much larger clone lies a single base off, so this may be a read error. Other DNA sequences from this sample encode an identical CDR3 as well. V gene TRDV2 combines with J gene TRDJ3; 11 nucleotides line up with TRDD3. Germline V gene sequence: CDR1 GEAIGNYY, CDR2 EKD. CDR3 length equals 17 residues. The CDR3, as DNA: TGTGCCTGCGACATACTGGGGGATATTTGGGACACCCGACAGATGTTTTTC. Amino acid sequence: CACDILGDIWDTRQMFF.

This clone occurred a few times. The same CDR3 can be traced to other DNA sequences in this sample. This sequence joins TRDV2 and TRDJ3, with 8 bases fitting TRDD3. Germline V gives CDR1 GEAIGNYY, CDR2 EKD. The J segment lost 0 bases and the V segment lost 0 bases, leaving 9 bases of the junction unmatched. The CDR3 totals 20 residues. Here the CDR3 DNA reads TGTGCCTGTGACACCGTACTGGGGGGCTCGAGCTCCTGGGACACCCGACAGATGTTTTTC. Its translation is CACDTVLGGSSSWDTRQMFF.

Comments on this clone: Compared with germline, one end of the junction differs, possibly owing to a read error. The chain has TRDV2 and TRDJ1; TRDD3 matches at 9 bases. The CDR3 loop spans 15 amino acids. CDR1 GEAIGNYY and CDR2 EKD come from the germline V gene. This CDR3 is CSCDTGDTATDKLIF. DNA for the CDR3: TGTTCCTGTGACACCGGGGATACGGCCACCGATAAACTCATCTTT.

This clone is medium-sized. At the DNA level, this CDR3 is encoded by other sequences in the same sample as well. The chain carries TRDV2 and TRDJ2; 8 nucleotides line up with TRDD3. The V gene end was trimmed by 1 base and the J gene end by 4 bases; junction bases not matched to a gene: 4. The germline gives CDR1 GEAIGNYY, CDR2 EKD. This CDR3 region has 15 residues. CDR3 residues: CACDTLGARTAQLFF. The CDR3 nucleotides read TGTGCCTGTGACACACTGGGGGCCCGGACAGCACAACTCTTCTTT.

Comment on this clone: This clone may be a read error of a much larger clone one base away. Other DNA variants within this sample encode the same CDR3. The chain has TRDV2 and TRDJ1, with 12 nucleotides matching TRDD3. CDR3 length: 13 amino acids. Unmatched junction bases numbered 5, after V lost 2 bases and J lost 11 bases. CDR1 and CDR2 (germline): GEAIGNYY, EKD. The CDR3 region is CACDILGDTKLIF. CDR3 sequence (DNA): TGTGCCTGTGACATACTGGGGGATACAAAGCTCATCTTT.

This chain links TRDV2 with TRDJ1; possible D gene TRDD3, 5 bases. With 1 base removed from V and 3 bases from J, the gap between germline ends came to 11 bases. CDR1 is GEAIGNYY, CDR2 EKD, per germline. This CDR3 is built from 14 residues. CDR3 region: CACDTWGHADKLIF. CDR3 nucleotide sequence: TGTGCCTGTGACACTTGGGGCCACGCCGATAAACTCATCTTT.